This T cell receptor beta chain derives from a study of early T cells in non-severe SARS-CoV-2 infection. TCRdb used MiXCR to reprocess the 5' RACE reads, holding one entry per CDR3 protein. The table lists about 80,000 distinct CDR3 sequences, roughly 6% of them singletons. Only a few counts were recorded for this clonotype. The V end lost 3 bases, the J end lost 4 bases, and 15 bases lay between the germline ends. Germline CDR1 is DFQATT and CDR2 is SNEGSKA (reference sequence). The length of the CDR3 is 14 residues. The sequence derives from an adult who was a healthcare worker with PCR-confirmed SARS-CoV-2 infection or an uninfected control (not recorded which). The rearrangement links TRBV20-1 to TRBJ2-5; possibly TRBD1 or TRBD2 for D (5 bases each). Sample: whole blood. The CDR3 nucleotides are TGCAGTGCTAGGTTCCCGGGGCGGAGAGAGACCCAGTACTTC. Translation gives CSARFPGRRETQYF.